Each of the 32 T cell receptor beta chains below was sequenced from the same sample in a study of T cells in Graves' hyperthyroidism and ophthalmopathy. There were TCR beta CDR3 regions amplified from RNA transcripts. TCR CDR3 regions were first amplified by RT-PCR with HTBI primers. TCRdb fed the multiplex PCR reads into MiXCR, producing one record per CDR3 protein. The table has approximately 430,000 distinct CDR3 sequences, roughly 14% seen once. The specimen was blood. These receptors came from a woman aged 18-29 years with Graves' hyperthyroidism.

This chain joins TRBV6-1 and TRBJ2-7; D perhaps matches TRBD2 (5 bases). With 8 bases removed from V and 2 bases from J, the gap between germline ends came to 10 bases. This CDR3 has 12 amino acids. Per germline, CDR1 MNHNS and CDR2 SASEGT. DNA for the CDR3: TGTGCCAGCCCGGACTTCACCTACGAGCAGTACTTC. Translating gives CASPDFTYEQYF.

This clonotype has ten or more counts. The genes are TRBV7-9 and TRBJ2-7; D is unclear. Trimming cost V 2 bases and J 2 bases, with 13 bases left between them. CDR3 length equals 15 residues. CDR1 and CDR2 from the germline V gene are SEHNR and FQNEAQ (reference sequence). CDR3 coding DNA: TGTGCCAGCAGCTTACCGGAAACTTCGGCCTACGAGCAGTACTTC. Its translation: CASSLPETSAYEQYF.

In this sample, this clonotype turned up many times. The chain joins TRBV28 to TRBJ1-1; 9 positions match TRBD1. The length of the CDR3 is 14 residues. V lost 6 bases and J lost 5; bases outside the gene matches: 7. Germline V gene data show CDR1 as MDHEN and CDR2 as SYDVKM. CDR3 loop: CASRFTGGRTEAFF. CDR3 coding DNA: TGTGCCAGCAGGTTCACAGGGGGCCGGACTGAAGCTTTCTTT.

This clonotype was detected many times. This chain joins TRBV5-6 and TRBJ2-1, with TRBD1 matching 9 bases. CDR1 SGHDT and CDR2 YYEEEE come from the germline V gene. The V gene end was trimmed by 2 bases and the J gene end by 10 bases; junction bases not matched to a gene: 10. There are 15 residues in the CDR3. DNA of the CDR3: TGTGCCAGCAGCTTCGGGGACAGGGCCATCAAGGAGCAGTTCTTC. Translated, it gives CASSFGDRAIKEQFF.

This chain links TRBV6-6 with TRBJ2-5, with no clear D. The germline V gene has CDR1 MNHNY and CDR2 SVGAGI (reference sequence). V was pared by 2 bases and J by 4 bases, with 11 bases between. The CDR3 sequence is 14 residues long. The DNA for the CDR3 is TGTGCCAGCAGTTACAGTCTATGGGGAGAGACCCAGTACTTC. Translation: CASSYSLWGETQYF.

This clonotype has more than one count but fewer than ten. The chain employs TRBV4-3 and TRBJ1-6; a possible D gene is TRBD1 (5 bases). Per germline, CDR1 LGHNA and CDR2 YSLEER. Trimming pared 0 bases from V and 10 bases from J, leaving 13 bases between. The CDR3 is 15 residues long. For the CDR3, the DNA is TGCGCCAGCAGCCAAGATAGCCAGGGACGGTCACCCCTCCACTTT. Translation gives CASSQDSQGRSPLHF.

The chain uses TRBV7-2 and TRBJ1-2; no clear D gene. Trimming cost V 2 bases and J 2 bases, with 12 bases left between them. CDR1 SGHTA and CDR2 FQGNSA come from the germline V gene. The CDR3 is 15 residues long. The CDR3 DNA sequence: TGTGCCAGCAGCTTAAGTGAATTTCCAAACTATGGCTACACCTTC. It codes for CASSLSEFPNYGYTF.

This clonotype was counted many times. The chain is built from TRBV20-1 and TRBJ1-4, with unresolved D. This CDR3 comprises 15 residues. The V end lost 0 bases, the J end lost 3 bases, and 11 bases lay between the germline ends. Germline V gene data show CDR1 as DFQATT and CDR2 as SNEGSKA (reference sequence). For the CDR3, the DNA is TGCAGTGCTAGAGATCAGCAGAGTTCTAATGAAAAACTGTTTTTT. Translated, it gives CSARDQQSSNEKLFF.

This clonotype occurred many times. The chain carries TRBV3-1 and TRBJ2-7; 9 nucleotides agree with TRBD2. Per germline, CDR1 LGHDT and CDR2 YNNKEL (reference sequence). The CDR3 extends over 15 amino acids. Germline trimming cut 4 bases from V and 2 bases from J; bases unmatched to any gene: 6. This CDR3 is CASSRGTSPTYEQYF. CDR3 nucleotides: TGTGCCAGCAGCCGAGGGACTAGCCCTACCTACGAGCAGTACTTC.

The chain links TRBV20-1 to TRBJ2-3; 10 positions agree with TRBD2. Germline lookup yields CDR1 DFQATT and CDR2 SNEGSKA (reference sequence). The CDR3 runs to 16 residues. After removal of 3 bases from V and 0 bases from J, the junction contained 6 bases not matched to a gene. DNA of the CDR3: TGCAGTGCTAGCTTCGGACTAGCGGTTAGCACAGATACGCAGTATTTT. Protein: CSASFGLAVSTDTQYF.

This clonotype turned up a few times. V usage is TRBV5-1 and J usage is TRBJ1-1; D is possibly TRBD1 (6 bases). This CDR3 is built from 14 residues. Trimming took off 4 bases at V and 5 bases at J, with 15 bases between the two ends. The germline V gene encodes CDR1 SGHRS and CDR2 YFSETQ. In DNA form, the CDR3 reads TGCGCCAGCAGCCCTATTCAGGGGCGGACTGAAGCTTTCTTT. This encodes CASSPIQGRTEAFF.

This chain links TRBV6-2 or TRBV6-3 with TRBJ2-7; a possible D gene is TRBD2 (6 bases). Looked up from germline, CDR1 is MNHEY and CDR2 is SVGEGT. The V end lost 7 bases, the J end lost 6 bases, and 16 bases lay between the germline ends. This CDR3 is built from 13 residues. The CDR3 DNA sequence: TGTGCCAGCAAATGGTTCCGGGAGAGCGAGCAGTACTTC. It is translated as CASKWFRESEQYF.

This clonotype turned up a few times. V and J are TRBV5-1 and TRBJ2-5; D might be TRBD2 (5 bases). Germline V gene sequence: CDR1 SGHRS, CDR2 YFSETQ. The V and J ends lost 4 bases and 0 bases respectively, with 13 bases between them. There are 15 residues in the CDR3. The CDR3 coding sequence is TGCGCCAGCAGCCCGGGGAGCCTTAACCAAGAGACCCAGTACTTC. Translating gives CASSPGSLNQETQYF.

The chain links TRBV7-3 to TRBJ2-1; 7 positions match TRBD1. Germline CDR1 and CDR2: SGHTA and FQGTGA. J gave up 6 bases and V 2 bases, and 10 bases lay outside the gene matches. This CDR3 is 16 amino acids long. CDR3 coding DNA: TGTGCCAGCAGCTTATCCACAGGGGTAGGGCCCAATGAGCAGTTCTTC. Its protein is CASSLSTGVGPNEQFF.

Ten or more counts support this clonotype. The genes are TRBV27 and TRBJ1-6; TRBD1 matches 9 bases. CDR3 length equals 14 residues. Germline V gene lookup returns CDR1 MNHEY and CDR2 SMNVEV (reference sequence). J lost 5 bases, V lost 8 bases, and 4 bases had no gene match. The CDR3 spells CASGRDRDNSPLHF. The CDR3 coding sequence is TGTGCCAGCGGCCGGGACAGGGATAATTCACCCCTCCACTTT.

This chain uses TRBV2 with TRBJ2-1; 12 nucleotides line up with TRBD2. Losses at the gene ends were 6 bases for V and 10 bases for J; bases not matched to a gene: 7. The germline V gene encodes CDR1 SNHLY and CDR2 FYNNEI. This CDR3 is built from 14 residues. CDR3 sequence reads: CASSPGLAGREQFF. CDR3 coding DNA: TGTGCCAGCAGCCCGGGACTAGCGGGTCGCGAGCAGTTCTTC. Looking up the rest from reference TRBV2 and TRBJ2-1 gives the full variable domain: EPEVTQTPSHQVTQMGQEVILRCVPISNHLYFYWYRQILGQKVEFLVSFYNNEISEKSEIFDDQFSVERPDGSNFTLKIRSTKLEDSAMYFCASSPGLAGREQFFGPGTRLTVL.

The V call is TRBV24-1, the J call TRBJ2-2; unclear D gene. This CDR3 spans 15 amino acids. Trimming removed 10 bases at V and 3 bases at J, with 17 bases between. Germline CDR1 reads KGHDR; CDR2 reads SFDVKD. The CDR3, as DNA: TGTGCCACTAGTCGGTCAACACCGGACACCGGGGAGCTGTTTTTT. Its translation is CATSRSTPDTGELFF.

As DNA, the CDR3 is TGTGCCAGCAGTCGTGGAGTAAATAATTCACCCCTCCACTTT. This encodes CASSRGVNNSPLHF. The chain carries TRBV2 and TRBJ1-6; D gene uncertain. The length of the CDR3 is 14 residues. V lost 5 bases to trimming and J lost 5 bases, with 10 bases between them. Germline V gene sequence: CDR1 SNHLY, CDR2 FYNNEI.

Only a few counts were recorded for this clonotype. CDR3 region: CASSFGQSTDTQYF. CDR3 nucleotides: TGTGCCAGCAGTTTCGGACAGTCCACAGATACGCAGTATTTT. The rearrangement uses TRBV6-2 or TRBV6-3 and TRBJ2-3; TRBD1 might be the D (6 bases). The CDR3 has 14 amino acids. CDR1 and CDR2 from the germline V gene are MNHEY and SVGEGT. V was clipped by 4 bases and J by 2 bases, with 10 bases between them.

This clonotype turned up a few times. The chain is built from TRBV4-3 and TRBJ2-1; D may be TRBD1 (6 bases). The CDR3 totals 18 residues. From germline, CDR1 is LGHNA and CDR2 YSLEER. Trimming stripped 2 bases from V and 2 bases from J, with 19 bases between. The CDR3 is CASSQRGDRTEPYNEQFF. In DNA form, the CDR3 reads TGCGCCAGCAGCCAAAGGGGCGACAGGACCGAACCCTACAATGAGCAGTTCTTC.

This clonotype occurred many times. This chain uses TRBV7-2 with TRBJ2-1, with 9 bases matching TRBD1. The CDR3 has 17 residues. The germline V gene has CDR1 SGHTA and CDR2 FQGNSA. V lost 5 bases to trimming and J lost 5 bases; unmatched junction nucleotides: 13. Here the CDR3 reads CASSLFRGTGYNNEQFF. In DNA, the CDR3 is TGTGCCAGCAGCCTATTCCGCGGGACAGGGTACAACAATGAGCAGTTCTTC.

A few counts support this clonotype. The chain has TRBV6-1 and TRBJ2-1, with TRBD2 identical over 7 bases. Germline CDR1 and CDR2: MNHNS and SASEGT. Losses at the gene ends were 2 bases for V and 5 bases for J; bases not matched to a gene: 9. This CDR3 is 16 amino acids long. The CDR3 spells CASSETAAGLNNEQFF. CDR3 DNA: TGTGCCAGCAGTGAAACCGCAGCGGGACTCAACAATGAGCAGTTCTTC.

This clonotype was recorded many times. The chain is built from TRBV7-2 and TRBJ2-1; D could derive from TRBD1 or TRBD2 (6 bases each). The CDR3 is made up of 17 amino acids. V shed 5 bases and J shed 0 bases, with 17 bases lying between them. Per the germline V gene, CDR1 is SGHTA and CDR2 is FQGNSA. The CDR3: CASSRGLGGPSYNEQFF. The CDR3 DNA is TGTGCCAGCAGCCGGGGGCTCGGGGGCCCCTCCTACAATGAGCAGTTCTTC. The complete variable domain, with remaining parts taken from reference TRBV7-2 and TRBJ2-1, reads GAGVSQSPSNKVTEKGKDVELRCDPISGHTALYWYRQSLGQGLEFLIYFQGNSAPDKSGLPSDRFSAERTGGSVSTLTIQRTQQEDSAVYLCASSRGLGGPSYNEQFFGPGTRLTVL.

This clonotype occurred many times. The V call is TRBV6-1, the J call TRBJ1-5, with 9 positions matching TRBD1. Germline CDR1 reads MNHNS; CDR2 reads SASEGT. With 7 bases clipped from V and 2 bases from J, the junction kept 3 bases outside the gene matches. This CDR3 spans 14 amino acids. CDR3 DNA: TGTGCCAGCACGGGACAGGGCGGCAATCAGCCCCAGCATTTT. Encoded protein: CASTGQGGNQPQHF.

This clonotype was found many times. The chain recombines TRBV7-3 with TRBJ1-1; D gene uncertain. V shed 5 bases and J shed 1 base, with 8 bases lying between them. The V gene's germline CDR1 is SGHTA and CDR2 FQGTGA. There are 13 residues in the CDR3. The CDR3 loop is CASSQQPNTEAFF. The CDR3 region has the DNA TGTGCCAGCAGCCAGCAACCGAACACTGAAGCTTTCTTT. Looking up the rest from reference TRBV7-3 and TRBJ1-1 gives the full variable domain: GAGVSQTPSNKVTEKGKYVELRCDPISGHTALYWYRQSLGQGPEFLIYFQGTGAADDSGLPNDRFFAVRPEGSVSTLKIQRTERGDSAVYLCASSQQPNTEAFFGQGTRLTVV.

V and J are TRBV20-1 and TRBJ2-5; possibly TRBD1 for D (5 bases). This CDR3 region has 15 residues. In germline, CDR1 is DFQATT, CDR2 SNEGSKA (reference sequence). V gave up 5 bases and J gave up 1 base, with 17 bases separating them. The CDR3 protein is CSAARRQGLQETQYF. For the CDR3, the DNA is TGCAGTGCTGCTAGACGTCAGGGTCTCCAAGAGACCCAGTACTTC.

The rearrangement links TRBV4-3 to TRBJ2-3; TRBD2 matches 10 bases. This CDR3 comprises 16 residues. Germline assignment: CDR1 LGHNA and CDR2 YSLEER. The J segment lost 4 bases and the V segment lost 3 bases, leaving 7 bases of the junction unmatched. The CDR3, as DNA: TGCGCCAGCAGCCAGCTCCTAGCGGGAGCGCCAGATACGCAGTATTTT. Residues: CASSQLLAGAPDTQYF.

This clonotype was seen a handful of times. The chain recombines TRBV29-1 with TRBJ1-2; possibly TRBD1 for D (5 bases). CDR1 is SQVTM and CDR2 is ANQGSEA in the germline V gene. Trimming cost V 1 base and J 1 base, with 10 bases left between them. CDR3 length: 14 amino acids. In nucleotides, the CDR3 is TGCAGCGTTGAAGGACAGATAAATAACTATGGCTACACCTTC. Its translation: CSVEGQINNYGYTF.

This clonotype occurred many times. The chain links TRBV27 to TRBJ1-3; D remains ambiguous. Germline V CDR1 and CDR2: MNHEY, SMNVEV (reference sequence). This CDR3 contains 14 residues. The germline V and J ends were trimmed by 5 bases and 0 bases, with 8 bases remaining between them. In DNA, the CDR3 is TGTGCCAGCAGTATGAGGATCTCTGGAAACACCATATATTTT. This translates into CASSMRISGNTIYF.

The table lists this clonotype with many counts. V is TRBV27 and J is TRBJ2-5; no clear D. This CDR3 has 14 amino acids. In germline, CDR1 is MNHEY, CDR2 SMNVEV (reference sequence). V gave up 6 bases and J gave up 10 bases, with 21 bases separating them. This CDR3 is CASSLFPGPKSQYF. The CDR3 DNA follows: TGTGCCAGCAGCCTATTCCCGGGCCCTAAGAGCCAGTACTTC.

This clonotype has a handful of counts. This chain joins TRBV5-1 and TRBJ1-6; TRBD1 is a possible D gene (6 bases). Germline CDR1 reads SGHRS; CDR2 reads YFSETQ. This CDR3 contains 14 residues. V was pared by 4 bases and J by 7 bases, with 12 bases between. Here the CDR3 DNA reads TGCGCCAGCAGCGGGGGGGGGCCGAATTCACCCCTCCACTTT. Translation: CASSGGGPNSPLHF.

V is TRBV20-1 and J is TRBJ2-6; 10 nucleotides align to TRBD1. V shed 6 bases, J shed 4 bases, and the junction held 12 bases outside the gene matches. This CDR3 has 17 residues. CDR1 and CDR2 (germline): DFQATT, SNEGSKA (reference sequence). CDR3 region: CSADSPGTGAGANVLTF. The CDR3 bases are TGCAGTGCGGACAGTCCCGGGACAGGGGCGGGGGCCAACGTCCTGACTTTC.